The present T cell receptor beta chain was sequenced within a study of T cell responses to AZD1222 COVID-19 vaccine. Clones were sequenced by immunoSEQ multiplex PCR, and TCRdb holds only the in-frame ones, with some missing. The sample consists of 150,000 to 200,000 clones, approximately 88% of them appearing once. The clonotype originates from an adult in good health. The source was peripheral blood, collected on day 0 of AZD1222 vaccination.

CDR3 in DNA: TGCGCCAGCAGCTTGGTGGGGACAGGAATCTCTGGAAACACCATATATTTT. This encodes CASSLVGTGISGNTIYF. The chain employs TRBV5-1 and TRBJ1-3, with 8 bases identical to TRBD1. The CDR3 runs 17 residues. The germline gives CDR1 SGHRS, CDR2 YFSETQ. J was trimmed by 0 bases and V by 0 bases; bases with no gene match: 5.